The 28 T cell receptor beta chains below come from one sample, sequenced in a study of blood T cells in healthy people across ages (dated by TCRdb to 2015 to 2017). The library was obtained by 5' RACE. TCRdb lists the instrument as Illumina HiSeq 2500. A second PCR of roughly 7 to 12 cycles was run with a J-beta primer mix and a sample-barcoded 5' primer. TCRdb itself trimmed the public reads at Q25 with fastp, ran MiXCR and retained productive beta chains. Rows are combined by CDR3 protein, so each entry shows the most common genes and DNA. A total of roughly 1,500,000 distinct CDR3 sequences appear in this sample, roughly 40% of them only once. The ten largest clones capture roughly 7.9% of the sample. The sample was blood. The receptors shown here come from a woman under 30 in good health.

This clonotype was counted only a few times. The V gene is TRBV7-9, the J gene TRBJ2-1; D may be TRBD1 (6 bases). The ends were cut back, 5 bases at V and 0 bases at J, with 11 bases in the middle. Germline values: CDR1 SEHNR, CDR2 FQNEAQ (reference sequence). The CDR3 has 15 amino acids. CDR3 sequence: CASSRRDTSYNEQFF. In nucleotides, the CDR3 is TGTGCCAGCAGCCGAAGGGACACCTCCTACAATGAGCAGTTCTTC.

The V call is TRBV5-1, the J call TRBJ2-7; 10 bases map to TRBD2. The CDR3 is 19 amino acids. Germline V lookup: CDR1 SGHRS, CDR2 YFSETQ. The junction had 21 bases not matched to a gene; V was cut back by 2 bases and J by 7 bases. CDR3 region: CASSFRASGGPFSYNEQYF. The CDR3 DNA sequence: TGCGCCAGCAGCTTCCGGGCTAGCGGGGGACCCTTCTCCTACAATGAGCAGTACTTC. The entire variable domain, with the rest obtained from reference TRBV5-1 and TRBJ2-7, is as follows: KAGVTQTPRYLIKTRGQQVTLSCSPISGHRSVSWYQQTPGQGLQFLFEYFSETQRNKGNFPGRFSGRQFSNSRSEMNVSTLELGDSALYLCASSFRASGGPFSYNEQYFGPGTRLTVT.

The chain links TRBV15 to TRBJ2-4, with 8 positions matching TRBD2. The last part of the DNA fits TRBJ2-7 better; the J call may be wrong. The CDR3 runs 14 residues. The V gene's germline CDR1 is LNHNV and CDR2 YYDKDF (reference sequence). CDR3 coding DNA: TGTGCCACCAGCAGAGCTCGGCGGGGGGACGAGCAGTACTTC. Translated: CATSRARRGDEQYF.

V is TRBV28 and J is TRBJ1-4; possibly TRBD1 for D (5 bases). CDR3 size: 13 residues. The V gene's germline CDR1 is MDHEN and CDR2 SYDVKM. The V gene lost 7 bases and the J gene lost 2 bases, with 8 bases spanning the gap. The CDR3 protein is CASMTETNEKLFF. The CDR3 DNA reads TGTGCCAGCATGACAGAGACTAATGAAAAACTGTTTTTT.

The CDR3 protein is CASSGGRYLSYEQYF. CDR3 nucleotides: TGCGCCAGCAGCGGCGGACGGTACCTCTCCTACGAGCAGTACTTC. This chain uses TRBV5-1 with TRBJ2-7; no reliable D call. Between the trimmed V and J ends, which lost 4 bases and 0 bases, there was a span of 14 bases. The length of the CDR3 is 15 residues. CDR1 is SGHRS, CDR2 YFSETQ, per germline.

CDR3 loop: CASSQVTESGYTF. As DNA, the CDR3 is TGCGCCAGCAGCCAAGTAACCGAGTCTGGCTACACCTTC. The rearrangement uses TRBV4-1 and TRBJ1-2, with D uncertain. Trimming took 1 base from V and 7 from J, leaving 10 bases between them. The CDR3 totals 13 residues. CDR1 and CDR2 (germline): MGHRA, YSYEKL.

This clonotype came up many times. The V call is TRBV10-3, the J call TRBJ2-5; D may match TRBD1 or TRBD2 (5 bases each). Germline CDR1 is ENHRY and CDR2 is SYGVKD. The CDR3 sequence is 13 residues long. Trimming took off 6 bases at V and 2 bases at J, with 10 bases between the two ends. Here the CDR3 reads CAIRRGDQETQYF. CDR3 bases: TGTGCCATCAGGAGGGGTGATCAAGAGACCCAGTACTTC.

The chain combines TRBV11-2 with TRBJ2-3; D is possibly TRBD2 (5 bases). Per the germline V gene, CDR1 is SGHAT and CDR2 is FQNNGV. The CDR3 extends over 15 amino acids. V dropped 6 bases and J dropped 3 bases, with 16 bases sitting between them. For the CDR3, the DNA is TGTGCCAGCAGGGACCGGAGAAGGAGGACAGATACGCAGTATTTT. This translates into CASRDRRRRTDTQYF. Complete variable domain (other parts from reference TRBV11-2 and TRBJ2-3): EAGVAQSPRYKIIEKRQSVAFWCNPISGHATLYWYQQILGQGPKLLIQFQNNGVVDDSQLPKDRFSAERLKGVDSTLKIQPAKLEDSAVYLCASRDRRRRTDTQYFGPGTRLTVL.

The V call is TRBV9, the J call TRBJ2-3; 9 positions match TRBD2. V lost 7 bases and J lost 5; bases outside the gene matches: 17. The germline gives CDR1 SGDLS, CDR2 YYNGEE. The CDR3 runs 17 residues. The DNA of the CDR3 is TGTGCCAGCGGGGGACAGACGGGGCTAGCGGGAAGAGATACGCAGTATTTT. Protein sequence: CASGGQTGLAGRDTQYF.

The V gene is TRBV2, the J gene TRBJ2-2; 14 bases fit TRBD2. With V trimmed by 5 bases and J by 5 bases, 4 bases remained unmatched. The CDR3 is 16 amino acids. The germline V gene has CDR1 SNHLY and CDR2 FYNNEI. CDR3 sequence reads: CASSWTSGGLTGELFF. Written as DNA, the CDR3 is TGTGCCAGCAGTTGGACTAGCGGGGGGTTAACCGGGGAGCTGTTTTTT.

There are a few counts of this clonotype. V is TRBV5-1 and J is TRBJ2-3; 15 bases line up with TRBD2. V gave up 3 bases and J gave up 2 bases; unmatched junction bases: 10. Germline CDR1 reads SGHRS; CDR2 reads YFSETQ. The CDR3 runs 19 residues. The CDR3 bases are TGCGCCAGCAGCTGGGCCGGGACTAGCGGGGGGCTAGCCACAGATACGCAGTATTTT. Protein sequence: CASSWAGTSGGLATDTQYF.

This chain joins TRBV20-1 and TRBJ1-2; D is perhaps TRBD1 (5 bases). CDR1 is DFQATT, CDR2 SNEGSKA, per germline (reference sequence). V dropped 0 bases and J dropped 0 bases, with 11 bases sitting between them. The CDR3 spans 15 residues. In nucleotides, the CDR3 is TGCAGTGCTAGAGACGACTCGGGGGCTAACTATGGCTACACCTTC. It codes for CSARDDSGANYGYTF.

This clonotype was detected only a few times. The rearrangement links TRBV5-1 to TRBJ2-1; 8 positions match TRBD2. Trimming cost V 4 bases and J 4 bases; bases outside gene matches: 10. The germline V gene has CDR1 SGHRS and CDR2 YFSETQ. The CDR3 contains 16 residues. CDR3 region: CASSAVVAGLYNEQFF. Written as DNA, the CDR3 is TGCGCCAGCAGCGCGGTAGTAGCGGGGTTGTACAATGAGCAGTTCTTC.

Only a few counts were recorded for this clonotype. The CDR3 nucleotides are TGTGCCAGCAGCTCCGGGACAGGTGCAACTAATGAAAAACTGTTTTTT. It is translated as CASSSGTGATNEKLFF. This sequence joins TRBV28 and TRBJ1-4, with 8 bases identical to TRBD1. Per germline, CDR1 MDHEN and CDR2 SYDVKM. This CDR3 has 16 amino acids. V was pared by 6 bases and J by 0 bases, with 6 bases of the junction left unmatched.

V gene TRBV2 combines with J gene TRBJ1-5; D is possibly TRBD1 (6 bases). The V end lost 4 bases, the J end lost 11 bases, and 15 bases lay between the germline ends. CDR1 and CDR2 (germline): SNHLY, FYNNEI. The CDR3 length is 13 residues. CDR3 region: CASSANNQGTQHF. In nucleotides, the CDR3 is TGTGCCAGCAGTGCAAATAACCAGGGGACCCAGCATTTT.

The chain employs TRBV6-5 and TRBJ1-1, with D unresolved. Germline V gene lookup returns CDR1 MNHEY and CDR2 SVGAGI. The CDR3 totals 13 residues. The germline V and J ends were trimmed by 8 bases and 5 bases, with 15 bases remaining between them. The CDR3 DNA is TGTGCCAGCTCCCCCTCTCCGGGTACTGAAGCTTTCTTT. This codes for CASSPSPGTEAFF.

This clonotype has just a few counts. The genes are TRBV20-1 and TRBJ1-1; D remains unclear. The V end was cut by 6 bases, the J end by 6 bases, with 14 bases between. This CDR3 region has 12 residues. Germline lookup yields CDR1 DFQATT and CDR2 SNEGSKA (reference sequence). The CDR3 sequence is CSASPRVSEAFF. CDR3 sequence (DNA): TGCAGTGCCAGTCCCCGGGTCTCTGAAGCTTTCTTT.

The CDR3 loop reads CSVNERAETQYF. The CDR3, as DNA: TGCAGCGTTAACGAGAGGGCGGAGACCCAGTACTTC. The chain employs TRBV29-1 and TRBJ2-5, with D possibly matching TRBD2 (5 bases). Germline V lookup: CDR1 SQVTM, CDR2 ANQGSEA. This CDR3 has 12 residues. Between the trimmed V and J ends, which lost 5 bases and 5 bases, there was a span of 12 bases.

V usage is TRBV9 and J usage is TRBJ2-1; perhaps TRBD1 as D (6 bases). Looked up from germline, CDR1 is SGDLS and CDR2 is YYNGEE. V was shortened by 0 bases and J by 8 bases, with 15 bases between the two germline ends. The CDR3 is 15 residues long. The CDR3 spells CASSVVNRRQDEQFF. The CDR3 DNA is TGTGCCAGCAGCGTAGTGAACAGGCGACAGGATGAGCAGTTCTTC. Drawing the rest from reference TRBV9 and TRBJ2-1, the complete variable domain is DSGVTQTPKHLITATGQRVTLRCSPRSGDLSVYWYQQSLDQGLQFLIQYYNGEERAKGNILERFSAQQFPDLHSELNLSSLELGDSALYFCASSVVNRRQDEQFFGPGTRLTVL.

This sequence joins TRBV20-1 and TRBJ2-7; D possibly corresponds to TRBD2 (5 bases). CDR1 is DFQATT and CDR2 is SNEGSKA in the germline V gene (reference sequence). The CDR3 is 12 amino acids. V gave up 7 bases and J gave up 6 bases, with 16 bases separating them. CDR3 sequence (DNA): TGCAGTGGAAGCGAGGAGGCTCGCGAGCAGTACTTC. Residues: CSGSEEAREQYF.

This chain connects TRBV9 to TRBJ2-4; D remains ambiguous. The better agreement between TRBJ2-7 and the DNA end casts doubt on the J call. CDR1 and CDR2 from the germline V gene are SGDLS and YYNGEE. This CDR3 is 15 amino acids long. CDR3 protein: CASSAGESESGEQYF. The CDR3 bases are TGTGCCAGCAGCGCTGGGGAATCAGAATCGGGCGAGCAGTACTTC.

This chain links TRBV27 with TRBJ1-2; D might be TRBD1 (5 bases). V lost 2 bases to trimming and J lost 6 bases, with 16 bases between them. This CDR3 has 15 residues. The germline V gene has CDR1 MNHEY and CDR2 SMNVEV (reference sequence). The CDR3 is CASSLGGAGLDGYTF. The CDR3 coding sequence is TGTGCCAGCAGTTTAGGTGGGGCAGGGCTAGATGGCTACACCTTC.

There are a few counts of this clonotype. The chain carries TRBV6-5 and TRBJ2-6; 7 positions agree with TRBD2. The CDR3 is 17 residues long. The V gene end was trimmed by 1 base and the J gene end by 0 bases; junction bases not matched to a gene: 3. From germline, CDR1 is MNHEY and CDR2 SVGAGI. The CDR3 reads CASSYLRGSSGANVLTF. The CDR3 coding sequence is TGTGCCAGCAGTTACTTGCGGGGGAGCTCTGGGGCCAACGTCCTGACTTTC.

The chain employs TRBV24-1 and TRBJ2-7, with a weak D call TRBD1 (6 bases). Germline CDR1 KGHDR, CDR2 SFDVKD. With 0 bases removed from V and 8 bases from J, the gap between germline ends came to 16 bases. This CDR3 contains 15 residues. This chain's CDR3 is CATSDLLDRQGKQYF. The CDR3 bases are TGTGCCACCAGTGATTTGCTCGACAGGCAAGGAAAGCAGTACTTC.

The V and J genes are TRBV7-9 and TRBJ2-3; maybe TRBD1 (7 bases). The germline gives CDR1 SEHNR, CDR2 FQNEAQ (reference sequence). The CDR3 runs 16 residues. Trimming stripped 3 bases from V and 5 bases from J, with 18 bases between. The CDR3 coding sequence is TGTGCCAGCAGCTTGGGAGCGGGCAGGGGGGAAGATACGCAGTATTTT. Amino acid sequence: CASSLGAGRGEDTQYF.

V is TRBV20-1 and J is TRBJ2-7, with a tentative D call TRBD2 (6 bases). Trimming removed 0 bases from V and 7 bases from J, with 13 bases in between. From germline, CDR1 is DFQATT and CDR2 SNEGSKA (reference sequence). CDR3 size: 13 residues. For the CDR3, the DNA is TGCAGTGCTAGAGAGGCTGTCGCGGGGGAGCAGTACTTC. Amino acids: CSAREAVAGEQYF.

Of note for this clonotype: Here the CDR3 omits its conserved ending phenylalanine or tryptophan, so a read error is the likely source. The chain combines TRBV28 with TRBJ2-7, with 9 bases identical to TRBD2. The CDR3 contains 15 residues. From germline, CDR1 is MDHEN and CDR2 SYDVKM. After removal of 3 bases from V and 1 base from J, the junction contained 4 bases not matched to a gene. The CDR3 DNA sequence: TGTGCCAGCAGTTTGGAGACTAGCGGTTCCTACGAGCAGTACTTG. This gives the protein CASSLETSGSYEQYL.

This clonotype came up many times. Here the CDR3 DNA reads TGTGCCAGCAGTTCCGGGACTAGCGGGACCAATGAGCAGTTCTTC. Its protein is CASSSGTSGTNEQFF. The V gene is TRBV6-1, the J gene TRBJ2-1, with 13 positions matching TRBD2. The CDR3 has 15 amino acids. V was clipped by 5 bases and J by 6 bases; unmatched bases: 4. Germline-derived CDR1 and CDR2 are MNHNS and SASEGT.